The 6 T cell receptor beta chains below come from one sample, sequenced in a study of Graves' ophthalmopathy and Graves' hyperthyroidism. Amplification from RNA transcripts yielded the TCR beta CDR3 regions. HTBI primers were used in a first-round RT-PCR, which preceded a second-round multiplex PCR. TCRdb passed the multiplex PCR reads through MiXCR, listing each CDR3 protein once. This sample has 600,000 to 650,000 distinct CDR3 sequences, with 20% to 25% found just once. Input material: peripheral blood. These receptors all stem from a woman under 30 with stable Graves' hyperthyroidism. Some clones in this sample may be carry-over from other donors' samples.

This clonotype has at least ten counts. This sequence joins TRBV28 and TRBJ1-3; TRBD1 matches at 7 bases. The germline gives CDR1 MDHEN, CDR2 SYDVKM. V trimming: 7 bases; J trimming: 0 bases; junction bases outside the gene matches: 15. This CDR3 contains 18 residues. The CDR3, as DNA: TGTGCCAGCACCTCCCGGACAGGCGCCAGTTTCTCTGGAAACACCATATATTTT. It encodes CASTSRTGASFSGNTIYF. The full variable domain, completed using reference TRBV28 and TRBJ1-3, is DVKVTQSSRYLVKRTGEKVFLECVQDMDHENMFWYRQDPGLGLRLIYFSYDVKMKEKGDIPEGYSVSREKKERFSLILESASTNQTSMYLCASTSRTGASFSGNTIYFGEGSWLTVV.

This clonotype was detected a few times. The J gene is TRBJ1-3, the V gene TRBV12-3 or TRBV12-4; 10 positions match TRBD1. The CDR3 extends over 16 amino acids. V shed 4 bases and J 9 bases; nucleotides not matched to a gene: 12. CDR3 protein: CASSSSTGGGRSTIYF. The CDR3 DNA sequence: TGTGCCAGCAGTTCCTCGACAGGGGGCGGTCGGAGCACCATATATTTT.

This clonotype was observed a few times. The chain carries TRBV28 and TRBJ1-1; 10 bases agree with TRBD1. The junction had 9 bases not matched to a gene; V was cut back by 6 bases and J by 2 bases. CDR1 and CDR2 (germline): MDHEN, SYDVKM. CDR3 length equals 16 residues. The CDR3 bases are TGTGCCAGCAGGGACCGGGACAGGGGAAGCAACACTGAAGCTTTCTTT. Translating gives CASRDRDRGSNTEAFF.

The table lists this clonotype with many counts. The J gene is TRBJ1-5, the V gene TRBV19; D remains ambiguous. CDR1 is LNHDA and CDR2 is SQIVND in the germline V gene (reference sequence). CDR3 length: 15 amino acids. Trimming shortened V by 3 bases and J by 1 base, and 10 bases separated the two germline ends. This CDR3 is CASSIAGGSNQPQHF. In DNA form, the CDR3 reads TGTGCCAGTAGTATTGCGGGAGGAAGCAATCAGCCCCAGCATTTT.

This clonotype showed up many times. The chain carries TRBV11-2 and TRBJ2-5, with TRBD2 identical over 11 bases. The CDR3 length is 19 residues. Germline V gene sequence: CDR1 SGHAT, CDR2 FQNNGV. The V segment lost 5 bases and the J segment 5 bases; nucleotides outside the gene matches: 19. CDR3 residues: CASSIRGPQLAGEWETQYF. The DNA of the CDR3 is TGTGCCAGCAGCATCCGCGGACCTCAACTAGCGGGAGAGTGGGAGACCCAGTACTTC.

The chain combines TRBV14 with TRBJ1-1; D not resolved. The germline V gene has CDR1 SGHDN and CDR2 FVKESK. Trimming took off 6 bases at V and 1 base at J, with 9 bases between the two ends. The CDR3 loop spans 13 amino acids. In DNA, the CDR3 is TGTGCCAGCAGGAGCTGGGAGAACACTGAAGCTTTCTTT. It yields the protein CASRSWENTEAFF.